The clone carrying this TCR beta chain was seen only a few times. Its antigen is not identified. As processed by the authors: Lowest detectable productive clonotype frequency was 2.59 x 10-5. This table comes from immunoSEQ multiplex PCR, and its TCRdb copy is limited to in-frame clones, with some not included. V and J calls and clone size are as listed in that table; D and trimming were resolved from the DNA. Here the sample spans tens of thousands of clones, approximately 79% being singletons. This sample is part of a study of STAT5B mutations in CD4+ large granular lymphocyte leukemia. Study outcomes and limitations: No patients shared main leukemic clonotypes, though approximately 26% appeared at low frequency elsewhere. Data were not HLA-matched across samples.

The sample consisted of CD4+ T cells from blood buffy coats. This sequence was found in a human donor in good health.

For the CDR3, the DNA is TGCGCCAGCAGCCCTCAGCCGAACGAAGCTTTCTTT. As protein: CASSPQPNEAFF. The chain employs TRBV5-1 and TRBJ1-1, with no clear D. Trimming took off 4 bases at V and 8 bases at J, with 12 bases between the two ends. Germline assignment: CDR1 SGHRS and CDR2 YFSETQ. CDR3 length: 12 amino acids. Complete variable domain (other parts from reference TRBV5-1 and TRBJ1-1): KAGVTQTPRYLIKTRGQQVTLSCSPISGHRSVSWYQQTPGQGLQFLFEYFSETQRNKGNFPGRFSGRQFSNSRSEMNVSTLELGDSALYLCASSPQPNEAFFGQGTRLTVV.